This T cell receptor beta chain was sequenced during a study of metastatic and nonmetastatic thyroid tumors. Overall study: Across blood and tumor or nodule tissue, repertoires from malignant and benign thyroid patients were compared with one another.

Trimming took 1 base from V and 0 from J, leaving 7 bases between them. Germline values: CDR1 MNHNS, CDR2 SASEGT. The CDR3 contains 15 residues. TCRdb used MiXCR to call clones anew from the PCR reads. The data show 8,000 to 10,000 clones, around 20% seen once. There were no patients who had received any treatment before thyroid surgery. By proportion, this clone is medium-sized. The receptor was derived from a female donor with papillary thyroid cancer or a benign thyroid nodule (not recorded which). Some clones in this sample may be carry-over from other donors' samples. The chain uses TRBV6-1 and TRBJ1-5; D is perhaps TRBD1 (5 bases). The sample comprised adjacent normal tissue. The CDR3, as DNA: TGTGCCAGCAGTGAAGGGGGGGATAGCAATCAGCCCCAGCATTTT. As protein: CASSEGGDSNQPQHF.